The 5 T cell receptor beta chains presented below share a single source sample, sequenced in a study of T cell repertoires in cytomegalovirus infection. Their antigens are not known. One entry per CDR3 protein, called by TCRdb with MiXCR from the reads. The data contain 900,000 to 950,000 distinct CDR3 sequences, about a third of them seen just once; the ten biggest clones take up 11% to 15%. The starting material was cultured CD8+ T cells from PBMCs, obtained from culture after CMV antigen stimulation. The receptors come from a human donor in good health (CMV status not recorded). Some clones in this sample may be carry-over from other donors' samples.

The chain combines TRBV7-4 with TRBJ2-1; either TRBD1 or TRBD2 may supply D (6 bases each). CDR3 length equals 14 residues. The V gene lost 4 bases and the J gene lost 9 bases, with 16 bases spanning the gap. The germline V gene has CDR1 SGHVT and CDR2 SQSDAQ. The CDR3 loop is CASSSLIRGPEQFF. CDR3 in DNA: TGTGCCAGCAGCTCACTTATCCGGGGGCCTGAGCAGTTCTTC.

The genes are TRBV6-2 or TRBV6-3 and TRBJ2-5; D possibly corresponds to TRBD2 (6 bases). V gave up 2 bases and J gave up 3 bases, with 7 bases separating them. The CDR3 contains 13 residues. The V gene's germline CDR1 is MNHEY and CDR2 SVGEGT. As DNA, the CDR3 is TGTGCCAGCAGTTACGGCGGGAAAGAGACCCAGTACTTC. Protein sequence: CASSYGGKETQYF.

This chain uses TRBV27 with TRBJ2-5; D gene ambiguous. The CDR3 is 14 residues long. Trimming left V 5 bases short and J 5 bases short, with 15 bases between. CDR1 is MNHEY, CDR2 SMNVEV, per germline (reference sequence). CDR3 nucleotide sequence: TGTGCCAGCAGTCCATACCTAGATGGGGAGACCCAGTACTTC. Translation gives CASSPYLDGETQYF.

The chain recombines TRBV6-1 with TRBJ1-2, with D possibly TRBD1 on 5 matching bases. The CDR3 totals 16 residues. Germline V lookup: CDR1 MNHNS, CDR2 SASEGT. The V gene lost 6 bases and the J gene lost 4 bases, with 21 bases spanning the gap. CDR3 protein: CASSSPRAVRGYGYTF. The CDR3, as DNA: TGTGCCAGCAGCTCTCCCCGGGCTGTGAGGGGCTATGGCTACACCTTC.

J is TRBJ2-1 and V is TRBV4-3, with no clear D. The V end lost 0 bases, the J end lost 4 bases, and 10 bases lay between the germline ends. Germline assignment: CDR1 LGHNA and CDR2 YSLEER. This CDR3 region has 15 residues. Written as DNA, the CDR3 is TGCGCCAGCAGCCAAGATACAAAAGGGTACAATGAGCAGTTCTTC. Translated: CASSQDTKGYNEQFF.